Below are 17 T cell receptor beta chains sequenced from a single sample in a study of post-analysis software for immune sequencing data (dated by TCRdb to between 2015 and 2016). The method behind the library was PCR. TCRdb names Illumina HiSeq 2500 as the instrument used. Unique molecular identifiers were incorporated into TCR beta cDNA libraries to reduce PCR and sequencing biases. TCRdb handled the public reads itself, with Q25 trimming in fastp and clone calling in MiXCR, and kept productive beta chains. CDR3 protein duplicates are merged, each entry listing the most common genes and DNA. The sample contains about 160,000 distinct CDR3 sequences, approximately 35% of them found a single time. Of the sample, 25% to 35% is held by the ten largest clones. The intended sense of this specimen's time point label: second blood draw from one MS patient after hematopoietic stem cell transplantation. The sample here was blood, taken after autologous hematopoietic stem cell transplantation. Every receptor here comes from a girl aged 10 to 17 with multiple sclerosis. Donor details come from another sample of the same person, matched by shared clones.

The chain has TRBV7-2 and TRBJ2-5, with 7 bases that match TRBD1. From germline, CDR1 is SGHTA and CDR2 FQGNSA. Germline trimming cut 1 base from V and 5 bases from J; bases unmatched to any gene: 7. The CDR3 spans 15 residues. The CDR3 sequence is CASSLVSGGRETQYF. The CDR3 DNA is TGTGCCAGCAGCTTAGTTTCAGGGGGTCGGGAGACCCAGTACTTC.

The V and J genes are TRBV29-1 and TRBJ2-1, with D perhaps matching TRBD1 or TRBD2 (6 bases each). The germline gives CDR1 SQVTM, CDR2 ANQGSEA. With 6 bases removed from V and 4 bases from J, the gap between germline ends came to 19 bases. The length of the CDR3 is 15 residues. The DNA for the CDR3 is TGCAGCGTGGAAAGCATTGAAGGGGGGTACAATGAGCAGTTCTTC. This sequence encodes CSVESIEGGYNEQFF.

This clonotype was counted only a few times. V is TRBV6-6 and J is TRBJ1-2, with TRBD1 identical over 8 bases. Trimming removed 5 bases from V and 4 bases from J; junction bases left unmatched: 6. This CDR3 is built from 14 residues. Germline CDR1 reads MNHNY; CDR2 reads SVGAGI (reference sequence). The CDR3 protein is CASSTSGQGYGYTF. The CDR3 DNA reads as TGTGCCAGCAGTACCAGCGGACAGGGCTATGGCTACACCTTC.

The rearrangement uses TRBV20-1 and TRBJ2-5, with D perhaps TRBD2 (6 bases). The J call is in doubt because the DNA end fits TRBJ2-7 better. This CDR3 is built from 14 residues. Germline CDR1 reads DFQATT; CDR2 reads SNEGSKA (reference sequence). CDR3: CSADPGGTAYEQYF. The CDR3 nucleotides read TGCAGTGCCGACCCCGGCGGGACTGCCTACGAGCAGTACTTC.

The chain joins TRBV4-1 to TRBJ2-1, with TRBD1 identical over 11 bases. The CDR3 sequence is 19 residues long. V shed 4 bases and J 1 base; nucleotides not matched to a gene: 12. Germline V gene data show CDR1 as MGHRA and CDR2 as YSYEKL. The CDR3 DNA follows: TGCGCCAGCAGCCGAGAACAGGACAGGGGGCCCTTATCCTACAATGAGCAGTTCTTC. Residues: CASSREQDRGPLSYNEQFF.

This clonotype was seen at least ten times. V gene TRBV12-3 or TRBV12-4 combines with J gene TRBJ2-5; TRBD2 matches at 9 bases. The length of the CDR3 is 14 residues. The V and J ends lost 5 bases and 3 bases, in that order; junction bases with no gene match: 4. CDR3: CASSRSGRKETQYF. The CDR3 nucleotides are TGTGCCAGCAGTCGGAGCGGGAGGAAAGAGACCCAGTACTTC.

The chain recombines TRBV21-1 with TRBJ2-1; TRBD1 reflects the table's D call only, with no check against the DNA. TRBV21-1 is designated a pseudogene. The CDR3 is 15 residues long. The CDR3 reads CASSRRDRVHNEQFF. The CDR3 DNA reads TGTGCCAGCAGCAGGCGGGACAGGGTTCACAATGAGCAGTTCTTC.

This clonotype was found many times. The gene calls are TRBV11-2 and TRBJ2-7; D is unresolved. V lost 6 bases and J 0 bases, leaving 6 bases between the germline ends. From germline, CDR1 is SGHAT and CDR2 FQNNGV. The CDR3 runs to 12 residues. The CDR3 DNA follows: TGTGCCAGCAGTTTGGGCTCCTACGAGCAGTACTTC. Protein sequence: CASSLGSYEQYF.

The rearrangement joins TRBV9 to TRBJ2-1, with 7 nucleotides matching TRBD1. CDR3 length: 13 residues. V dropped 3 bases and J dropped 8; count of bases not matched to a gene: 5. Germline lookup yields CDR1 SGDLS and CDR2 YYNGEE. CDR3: CASSGQGEDEQFF. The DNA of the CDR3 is TGTGCCAGCAGCGGACAGGGAGAGGATGAGCAGTTCTTC.

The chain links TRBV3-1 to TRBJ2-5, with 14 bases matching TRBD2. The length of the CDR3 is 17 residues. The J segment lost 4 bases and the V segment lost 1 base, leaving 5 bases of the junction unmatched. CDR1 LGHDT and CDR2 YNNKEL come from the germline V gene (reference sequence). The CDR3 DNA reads TGTGCCAGCAGCCAAGGGACTAGCGGGAGGTTAGGAGAGACCCAGTACTTC. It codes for CASSQGTSGRLGETQYF.

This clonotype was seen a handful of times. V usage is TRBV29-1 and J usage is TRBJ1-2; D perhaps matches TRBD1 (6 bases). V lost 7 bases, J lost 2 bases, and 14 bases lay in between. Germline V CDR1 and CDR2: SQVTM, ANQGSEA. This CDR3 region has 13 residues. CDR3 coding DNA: TGCAGCGCAGGGGACGGCCGAAACTATGGCTACACCTTC. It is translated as CSAGDGRNYGYTF.

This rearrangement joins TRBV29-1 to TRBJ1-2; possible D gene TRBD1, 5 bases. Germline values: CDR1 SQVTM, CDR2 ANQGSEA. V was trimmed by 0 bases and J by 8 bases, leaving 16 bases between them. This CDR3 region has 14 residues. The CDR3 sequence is CSVEEARGIGGYTF. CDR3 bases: TGCAGCGTTGAAGAGGCACGGGGGATTGGAGGCTACACCTTC.

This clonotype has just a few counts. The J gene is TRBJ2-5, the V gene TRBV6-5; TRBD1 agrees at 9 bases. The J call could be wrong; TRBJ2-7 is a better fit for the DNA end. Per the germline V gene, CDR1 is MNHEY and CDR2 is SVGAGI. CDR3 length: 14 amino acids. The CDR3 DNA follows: TGTGCCAGCAGTTACCTGGGACAGGGCCTCGAGCAGTACTTC. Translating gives CASSYLGQGLEQYF.

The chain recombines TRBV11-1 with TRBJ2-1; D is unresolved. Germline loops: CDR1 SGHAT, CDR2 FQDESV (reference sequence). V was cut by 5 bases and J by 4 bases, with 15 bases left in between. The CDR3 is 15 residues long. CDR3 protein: CASSASVDAYNEQFF. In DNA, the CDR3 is TGTGCCAGCAGCGCGAGCGTAGATGCTTACAATGAGCAGTTCTTC.

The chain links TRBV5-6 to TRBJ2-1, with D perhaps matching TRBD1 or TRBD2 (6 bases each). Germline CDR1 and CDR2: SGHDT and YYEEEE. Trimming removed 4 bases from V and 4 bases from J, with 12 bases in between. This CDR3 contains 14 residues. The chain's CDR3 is CASSVRDTYNEQFF. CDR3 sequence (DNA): TGTGCCAGCAGCGTGCGGGACACATACAATGAGCAGTTCTTC. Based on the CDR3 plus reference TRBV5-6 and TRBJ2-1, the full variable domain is DAGVTQSPTHLIKTRGQQVTLRCSPKSGHDTVSWYQQALGQGPQFIFQYYEEEERQRGNFPDRFSGHQFPNYSSELNVNALLLGDSALYLCASSVRDTYNEQFFGPGTRLTVL.

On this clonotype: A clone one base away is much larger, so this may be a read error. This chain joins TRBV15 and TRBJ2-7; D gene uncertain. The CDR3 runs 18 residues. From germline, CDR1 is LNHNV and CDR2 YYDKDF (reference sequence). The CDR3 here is CATSRDTNDATNSCEQYF. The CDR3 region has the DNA TGTGCCACCAGCAGAGATACAAATGATGCGACCAACTCCTGCGAGCAGTACTTC.

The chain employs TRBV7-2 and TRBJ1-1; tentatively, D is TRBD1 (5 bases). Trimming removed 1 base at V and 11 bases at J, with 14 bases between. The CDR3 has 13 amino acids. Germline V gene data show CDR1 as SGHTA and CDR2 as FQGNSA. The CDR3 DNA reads TGTGCCAGCAGCTTAGATAAGGGGAGCCGGGCTTTCTTT. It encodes CASSLDKGSRAFF.